The T cell receptor (beta chain) described here comes from a study of glioma-infiltrating T cells after dendritic cell vaccination. Turning to the study itself: Glioblastoma patients came from Phase I and II dendritic cell vaccination trials.

Germline V gene sequence: CDR1 WNHNN, CDR2 SYGVQD (reference sequence). CDR3 length: 15 amino acids. Germline trimming cut 6 bases from V and 5 bases from J; bases unmatched to any gene: 12. Regarding this clone: As yet, its antigen is unknown.

Time point denoted: after dendritic cell vaccination, including at tumor progression/relapse. Study-level results: Estimated pretreatment TIL content predicted outcome after dendritic cell vaccination.

Only in-frame clones appear in the TCRdb table, and some are missing; sequencing was by immunoSEQ multiplex PCR. The data show 100,000 or so clones, with 75% to 90% seen just once and roughly 5.5% held by the top ten. The rearrangement uses TRBV10-1 and TRBJ2-7; TRBD1 matches at 8 bases. Sequenced here: blood, sampled after dendritic cell vaccination. This receptor was identified in a human donor with glioblastoma. The CDR3 reads CASRRPGQVYHEQYF. The CDR3 coding sequence is TGCGCCAGCAGAAGACCGGGACAGGTCTACCACGAGCAGTACTTC.